The 9 T cell receptor beta chains listed next were all sequenced from one sample in a study of blood T cell repertoires in COVID-19. Libraries were prepared by immunoSEQ multiplex PCR; TCRdb keeps only in-frame clonotypes and omits some of them. The sample lists 100,000 to 120,000 clones, about four fifths occurring once. The sample comprised peripheral blood. The origin of the receptors is a man older than 75 with acute or convalescent COVID-19.

This chain uses TRBV29-1 with TRBJ1-2, with a possible D match to TRBD1 (5 bases). This CDR3 has 12 residues. Trimming took 4 bases from V and 2 from J, leaving 8 bases between them. CDR1 and CDR2 from the germline V gene are SQVTM and ANQGSEA. As DNA, the CDR3 is TGCAGCGTTGTTGACAGCAACTATGGCTACACCTTC. This sequence encodes CSVVDSNYGYTF.

This clone has just a few counts. This sequence joins TRBV7-2 and TRBJ2-2; D might be TRBD2 (5 bases). CDR3 length: 16 amino acids. Trimming pared 3 bases from V and 0 bases from J, leaving 11 bases between. Germline values: CDR1 SGHTA, CDR2 FQGNSA. CDR3 protein: CASSLAGVANTGELFF. The CDR3 region has the DNA TGTGCCAGCAGCTTGGCCGGGGTAGCGAACACCGGGGAGCTGTTTTTT.

The chain is built from TRBV10-3 and TRBJ2-3; 7 bases agree with TRBD1. This CDR3 region has 12 residues. J gave up 6 bases and V 8 bases, and 5 bases lay outside the gene matches. CDR1 is ENHRY, CDR2 SYGVKD, per germline. The CDR3 spells CAIRQGGDTQYF. The CDR3 coding sequence is TGTGCCATCCGACAGGGTGGGGATACGCAGTATTTT.

V usage is TRBV7-9 and J usage is TRBJ2-1; 7 bases agree with TRBD1. With V trimmed by 5 bases and J by 5 bases, 9 bases remained unmatched. Germline CDR1 is SEHNR and CDR2 is FQNEAQ (reference sequence). CDR3 length equals 15 residues. The CDR3 bases are TGTGCCAGCAGCCAAGGCGACAGGGTCCACAATGAGCAGTTCTTC. It translates to CASSQGDRVHNEQFF.

The chain combines TRBV6-5 with TRBJ1-1, with D possibly being TRBD1 (5 bases). CDR1 is MNHEY, CDR2 SVGAGI, per germline. The CDR3 length is 14 residues. V was trimmed by 2 bases and J by 4 bases, leaving 11 bases between them. The CDR3 sequence is CASSYQGHITEAFF. CDR3 in DNA: TGTGCCAGCAGTTACCAAGGACACATCACTGAAGCTTTCTTT.

As concerns this clone: Other DNA sequences in the same sample also yield this CDR3. This chain uses TRBV5-1 with TRBJ2-5; TRBD2 matches 8 bases. The J segment lost 5 bases and the V segment lost 2 bases, leaving 2 bases of the junction unmatched. This CDR3 comprises 13 residues. The germline CDR1 and CDR2 sequences are SGHRS and YFSETQ. The CDR3 DNA reads TGCGCCAGCAGCTTAGGCGGGGGGGAGACCCAGTACTTC. Its translation is CASSLGGGETQYF.

Here the CDR3 DNA reads TGTGCCAGCAGGGGACTAGGGAGCTCCTACGAGCAGTACTTC. Amino acids: CASRGLGSSYEQYF. The chain is built from TRBV28 and TRBJ2-7, with 8 bases that match TRBD2. The CDR3 covers 14 residues. V shed 6 bases and J 0 bases; nucleotides not matched to a gene: 4. Germline CDR1 MDHEN, CDR2 SYDVKM.

The chain combines TRBV7-3 with TRBJ2-2, with D perhaps TRBD1 (5 bases). V was pared by 2 bases and J by 5 bases, with 9 bases between. CDR1 and CDR2 from the germline V gene are SGHTA and FQGTGA. This CDR3 region has 14 residues. The CDR3 loop reads CASSLLGVTGELFF. CDR3 in DNA: TGTGCCAGCAGCTTATTAGGGGTAACCGGGGAGCTGTTTTTT.

The rearrangement joins TRBV14 to TRBJ2-3, with TRBD2 matching over 10 bases. Trimming took 4 bases from V and 6 from J; bases not matched to a gene: 13. Germline CDR1 reads SGHDN; CDR2 reads FVKESK. CDR3 size: 17 residues. In DNA form, the CDR3 reads TGTGCCAGCAGCCCCGAAGCCACTAGCGGGAAAAGGGATACGCAGTATTTT. Translation gives CASSPEATSGKRDTQYF.